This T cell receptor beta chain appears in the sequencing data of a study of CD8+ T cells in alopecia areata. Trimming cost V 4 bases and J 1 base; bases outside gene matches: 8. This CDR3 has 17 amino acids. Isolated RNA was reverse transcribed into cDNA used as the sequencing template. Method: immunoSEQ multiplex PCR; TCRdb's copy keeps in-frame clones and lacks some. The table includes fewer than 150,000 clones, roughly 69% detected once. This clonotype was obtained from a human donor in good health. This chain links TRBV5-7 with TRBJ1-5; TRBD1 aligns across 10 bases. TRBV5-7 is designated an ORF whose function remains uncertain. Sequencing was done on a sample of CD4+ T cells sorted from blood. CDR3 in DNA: TGTGCCAGCAGCCCTGGGGGGACAGGGGTCAGCAATCAGCCCCAGCATTTT. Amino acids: CASSPGGTGVSNQPQHF.